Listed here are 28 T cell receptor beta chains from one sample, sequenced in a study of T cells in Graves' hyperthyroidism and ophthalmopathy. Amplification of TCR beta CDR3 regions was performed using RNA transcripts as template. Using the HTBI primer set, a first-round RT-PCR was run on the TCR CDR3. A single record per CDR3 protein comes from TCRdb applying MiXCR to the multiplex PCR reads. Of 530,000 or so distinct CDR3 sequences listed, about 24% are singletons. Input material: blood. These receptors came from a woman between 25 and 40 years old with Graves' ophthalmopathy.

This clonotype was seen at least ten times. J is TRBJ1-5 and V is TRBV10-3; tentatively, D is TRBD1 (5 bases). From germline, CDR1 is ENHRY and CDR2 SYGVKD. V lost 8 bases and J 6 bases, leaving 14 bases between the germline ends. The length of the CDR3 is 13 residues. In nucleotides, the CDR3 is TGTGCCATCTCGACAGAAACGGCTCAGCCCCAGCATTTT. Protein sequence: CAISTETAQPQHF.

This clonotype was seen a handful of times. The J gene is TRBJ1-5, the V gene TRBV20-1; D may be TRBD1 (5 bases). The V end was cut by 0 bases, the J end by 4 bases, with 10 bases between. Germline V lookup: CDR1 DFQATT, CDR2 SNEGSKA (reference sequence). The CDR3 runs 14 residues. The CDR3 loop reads CSARDRGRNQPQHF. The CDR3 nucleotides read TGCAGTGCTAGAGACCGGGGCAGGAATCAGCCCCAGCATTTT.

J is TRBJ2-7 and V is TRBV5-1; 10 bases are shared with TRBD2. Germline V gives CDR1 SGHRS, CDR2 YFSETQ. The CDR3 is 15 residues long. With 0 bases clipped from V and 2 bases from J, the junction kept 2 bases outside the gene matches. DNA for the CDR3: TGCGCCAGCAGCTTGGGCGGACTAGCGGCCTACGAGCAGTACTTC. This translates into CASSLGGLAAYEQYF.

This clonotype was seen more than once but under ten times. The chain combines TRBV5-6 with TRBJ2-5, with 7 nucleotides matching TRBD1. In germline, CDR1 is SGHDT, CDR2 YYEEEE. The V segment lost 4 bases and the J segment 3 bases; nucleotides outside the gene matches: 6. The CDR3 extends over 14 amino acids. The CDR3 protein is CASSPLTGKETQYF. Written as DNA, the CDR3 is TGTGCCAGCAGCCCATTGACAGGGAAAGAGACCCAGTACTTC.

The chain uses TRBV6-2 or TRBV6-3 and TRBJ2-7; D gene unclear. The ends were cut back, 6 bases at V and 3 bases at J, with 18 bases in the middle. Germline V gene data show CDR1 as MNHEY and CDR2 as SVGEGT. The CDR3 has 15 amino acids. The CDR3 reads CASSSISLGGYEQYF. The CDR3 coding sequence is TGTGCCAGCAGCTCGATTAGCCTGGGCGGCTACGAGCAGTACTTC.

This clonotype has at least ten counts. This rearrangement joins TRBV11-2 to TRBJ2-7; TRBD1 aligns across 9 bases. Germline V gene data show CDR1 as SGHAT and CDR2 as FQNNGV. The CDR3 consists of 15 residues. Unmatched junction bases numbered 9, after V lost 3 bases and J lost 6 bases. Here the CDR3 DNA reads TGTGCCAGCAGCTTCCAGGGACAGGGAGGGGTCGAGCAGTACTTC. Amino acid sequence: CASSFQGQGGVEQYF.

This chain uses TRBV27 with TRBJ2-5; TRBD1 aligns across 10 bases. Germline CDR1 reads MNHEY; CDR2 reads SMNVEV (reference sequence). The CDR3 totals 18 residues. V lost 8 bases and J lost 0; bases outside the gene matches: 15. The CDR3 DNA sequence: TGTGCCAGCCGAGGGGTGGGGACAGGGGCTCCGTACCAAGAGACCCAGTACTTC. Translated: CASRGVGTGAPYQETQYF.

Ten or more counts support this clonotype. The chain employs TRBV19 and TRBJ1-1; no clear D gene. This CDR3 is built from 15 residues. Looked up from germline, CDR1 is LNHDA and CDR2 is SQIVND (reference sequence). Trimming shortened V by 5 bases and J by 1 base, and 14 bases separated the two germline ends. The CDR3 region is CASSRASSGNTEAFF. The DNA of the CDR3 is TGTGCCAGTAGTCGGGCCAGCTCCGGGAACACTGAAGCTTTCTTT. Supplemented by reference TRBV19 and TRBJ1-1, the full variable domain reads DGGITQSPKYLFRKEGQNVTLSCEQNLNHDAMYWYRQDPGQGLRLIYYSQIVNDFQKGDIAEGYSVSREKKESFPLTVTSAQKNPTAFYLCASSRASSGNTEAFFGQGTRLTVV.

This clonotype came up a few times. The CDR3 DNA reads TGTGCCAGCAGCTTTCACGGGACAGGTCGGGCCTACGAGCAGTACTTC. This translates into CASSFHGTGRAYEQYF. The V gene is TRBV13, the J gene TRBJ2-7, with 8 bases fitting TRBD1. The germline CDR1 and CDR2 sequences are PRHDT and FYEKMQ (reference sequence). Trimming at V came to 3 bases and at J to 2 bases, leaving 9 bases not matched to a gene. The CDR3 extends over 16 amino acids. Full variable domain (remainder filled in from reference TRBV13 and TRBJ2-7): AAGVIQSPRHLIKEKRETATLKCYPIPRHDTVYWYQQGPGQDPQFLISFYEKMQSDKGSIPDRFSAQQFSDYHSELNMSSLELGDSALYFCASSFHGTGRAYEQYFGPGTRLTVT.

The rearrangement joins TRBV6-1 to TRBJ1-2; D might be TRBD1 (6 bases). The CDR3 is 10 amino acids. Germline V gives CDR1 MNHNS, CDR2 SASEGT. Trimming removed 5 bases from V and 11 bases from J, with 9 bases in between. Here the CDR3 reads CASSHRAYTF. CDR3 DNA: TGTGCCAGCAGTCACAGGGCTTACACCTTC.

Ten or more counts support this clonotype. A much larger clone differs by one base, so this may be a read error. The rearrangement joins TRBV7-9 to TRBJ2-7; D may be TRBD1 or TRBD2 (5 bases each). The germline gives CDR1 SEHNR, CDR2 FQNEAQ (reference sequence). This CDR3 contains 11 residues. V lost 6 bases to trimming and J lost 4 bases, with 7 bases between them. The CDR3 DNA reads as TGTGCCAGCAGAGAGGGGTACGAGCAGTACTTC. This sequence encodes CASREGYEQYF. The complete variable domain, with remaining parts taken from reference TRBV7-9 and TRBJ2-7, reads DTGVSQNPRHKITKRGQNVTFRCDPISEHNRLYWYRQTLGQGPEFLTYFQNEAQLEKSRLLSDRFSAERPKGSFSTLEIQRTEQGDSAMYLCASREGYEQYFGPGTRLTVT.

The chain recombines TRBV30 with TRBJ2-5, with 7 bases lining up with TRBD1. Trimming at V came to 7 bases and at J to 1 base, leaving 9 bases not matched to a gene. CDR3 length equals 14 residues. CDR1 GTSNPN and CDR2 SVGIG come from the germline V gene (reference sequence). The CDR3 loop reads CASTGTAAQETQYF. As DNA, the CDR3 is TGTGCCTCCACAGGGACAGCGGCCCAAGAGACCCAGTACTTC.

CDR3 coding DNA: TGCGCCAGCAGCAAAGGGACAGAAAGCACAGATACGCAGTATTTT. This gives the protein CASSKGTESTDTQYF. This rearrangement joins TRBV5-1 to TRBJ2-3; 7 nucleotides agree with TRBD1. Germline trimming cut 4 bases from V and 0 bases from J; bases unmatched to any gene: 5. CDR3 size: 15 residues. Germline V lookup: CDR1 SGHRS, CDR2 YFSETQ.

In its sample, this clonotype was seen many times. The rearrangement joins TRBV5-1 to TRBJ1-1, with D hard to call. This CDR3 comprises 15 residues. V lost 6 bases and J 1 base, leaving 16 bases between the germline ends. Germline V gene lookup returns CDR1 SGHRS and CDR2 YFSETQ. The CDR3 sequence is CASTPQRTGNTEAFF. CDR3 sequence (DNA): TGCGCCAGCACCCCCCAAAGAACGGGGAACACTGAAGCTTTCTTT.

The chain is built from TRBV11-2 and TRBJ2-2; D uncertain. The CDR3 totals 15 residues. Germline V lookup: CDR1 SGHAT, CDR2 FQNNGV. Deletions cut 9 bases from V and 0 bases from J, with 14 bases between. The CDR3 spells CASSRGSSNTGELFF. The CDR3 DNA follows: TGTGCCAGTTCCAGAGGCAGCTCGAACACCGGGGAGCTGTTTTTT.

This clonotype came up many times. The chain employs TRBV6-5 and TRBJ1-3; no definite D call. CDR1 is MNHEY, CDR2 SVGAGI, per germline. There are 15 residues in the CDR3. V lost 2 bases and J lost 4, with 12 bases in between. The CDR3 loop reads CASSYHSKNGNTIYF. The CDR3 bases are TGTGCCAGCAGTTACCACAGCAAGAACGGAAACACCATATATTTT.

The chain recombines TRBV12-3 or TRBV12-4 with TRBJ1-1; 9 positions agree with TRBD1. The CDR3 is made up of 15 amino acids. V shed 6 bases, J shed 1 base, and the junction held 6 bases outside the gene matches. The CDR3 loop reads CASSEGQGPNTEAFF. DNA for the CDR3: TGTGCCAGCAGCGAGGGACAGGGACCGAACACTGAAGCTTTCTTT.

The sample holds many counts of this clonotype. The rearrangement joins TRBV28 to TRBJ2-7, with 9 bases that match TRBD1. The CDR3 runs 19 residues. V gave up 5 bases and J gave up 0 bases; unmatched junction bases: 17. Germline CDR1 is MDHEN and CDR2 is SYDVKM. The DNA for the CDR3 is TGTGCCAGCAGTGAAGACCGGGACAGGGCATTAGTTGGCTCCTACGAGCAGTACTTC. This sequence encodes CASSEDRDRALVGSYEQYF.

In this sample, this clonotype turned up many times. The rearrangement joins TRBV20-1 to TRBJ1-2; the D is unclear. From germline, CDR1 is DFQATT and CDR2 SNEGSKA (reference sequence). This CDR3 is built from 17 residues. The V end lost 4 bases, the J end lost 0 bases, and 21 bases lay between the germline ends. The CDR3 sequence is CSAIQDRSHTANYGYTF. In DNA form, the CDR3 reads TGCAGTGCTATCCAAGACCGATCCCACACCGCTAACTATGGCTACACCTTC.

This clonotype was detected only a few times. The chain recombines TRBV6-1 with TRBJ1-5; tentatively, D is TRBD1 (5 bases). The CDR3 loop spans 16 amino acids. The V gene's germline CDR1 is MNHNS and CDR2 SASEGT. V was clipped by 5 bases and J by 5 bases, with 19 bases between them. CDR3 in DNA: TGTGCCAGCAGTCGCGGCGGGGGGTTCGGGTATCAGCCCCAGCATTTT. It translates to CASSRGGGFGYQPQHF.

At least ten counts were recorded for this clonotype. The DNA for the CDR3 is TGTGCCAGCAAAACCCAGGGACAGGGAGGCTATGGCTACACCTTC. Its protein product is CASKTQGQGGYGYTF. This chain uses TRBV28 with TRBJ1-2, with 9 bases aligning to TRBD1. CDR1 and CDR2 from the germline V gene are MDHEN and SYDVKM. With V trimmed by 7 bases and J by 4 bases, 10 bases remained unmatched. The CDR3 length is 15 residues.

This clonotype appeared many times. CDR3 sequence: CASSPGPWPAGPGQPQHF. The CDR3 DNA follows: TGTGCCAGTAGTCCGGGCCCGTGGCCTGCGGGACCCGGGCAGCCCCAGCATTTT. The rearrangement joins TRBV19 to TRBJ1-5; tentative D call: TRBD1 (5 bases). The V end was cut by 5 bases, the J end by 7 bases, with 27 bases between. CDR3 length: 18 amino acids. CDR1 is LNHDA and CDR2 is SQIVND in the germline V gene (reference sequence). The whole variable domain, remainder taken from reference TRBV19 and TRBJ1-5, is DGGITQSPKYLFRKEGQNVTLSCEQNLNHDAMYWYRQDPGQGLRLIYYSQIVNDFQKGDIAEGYSVSREKKESFPLTVTSAQKNPTAFYLCASSPGPWPAGPGQPQHFGDGTRLSIL.

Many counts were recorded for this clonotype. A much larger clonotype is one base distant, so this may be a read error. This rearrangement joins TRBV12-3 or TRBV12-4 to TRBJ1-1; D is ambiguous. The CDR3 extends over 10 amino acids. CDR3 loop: CASRGTEACF. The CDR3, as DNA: TGTGCCAGCAGGGGCACTGAAGCTTGCTTT.

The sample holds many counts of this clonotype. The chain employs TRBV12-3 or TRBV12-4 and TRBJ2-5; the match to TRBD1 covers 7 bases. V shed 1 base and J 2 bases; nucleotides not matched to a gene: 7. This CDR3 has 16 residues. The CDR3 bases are TGTGCCAGCAGTTTAGGAGGGGGCGGCAGACAAGAGACCCAGTACTTC. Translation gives CASSLGGGGRQETQYF.

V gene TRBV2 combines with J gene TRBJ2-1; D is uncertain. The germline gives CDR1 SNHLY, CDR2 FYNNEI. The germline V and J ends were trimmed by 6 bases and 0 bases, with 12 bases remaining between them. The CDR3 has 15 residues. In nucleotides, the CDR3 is TGTGCCAGCAGGAAGGCATCCAGCTCCTACAATGAGCAGTTCTTC. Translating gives CASRKASSSYNEQFF.

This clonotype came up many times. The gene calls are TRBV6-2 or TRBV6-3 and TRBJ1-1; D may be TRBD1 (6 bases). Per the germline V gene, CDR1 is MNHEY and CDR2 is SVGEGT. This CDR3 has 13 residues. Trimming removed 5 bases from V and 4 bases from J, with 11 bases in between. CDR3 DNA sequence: TGTGCCAGCAGTCTACAGGGACCCACTGAAGCTTTCTTT. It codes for CASSLQGPTEAFF.

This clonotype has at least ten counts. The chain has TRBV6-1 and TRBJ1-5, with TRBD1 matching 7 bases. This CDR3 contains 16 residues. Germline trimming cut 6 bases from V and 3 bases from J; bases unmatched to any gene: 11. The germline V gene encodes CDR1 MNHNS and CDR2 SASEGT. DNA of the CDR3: TGTGCCAGCAGCACCGGGACAGTCCGGGACAATCAGCCCCAGCATTTT. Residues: CASSTGTVRDNQPQHF.

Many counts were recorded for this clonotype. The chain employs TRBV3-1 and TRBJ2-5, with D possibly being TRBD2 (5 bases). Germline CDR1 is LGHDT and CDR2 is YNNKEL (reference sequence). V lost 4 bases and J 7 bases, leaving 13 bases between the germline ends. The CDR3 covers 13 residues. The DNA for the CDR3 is TGTGCCAGCAGCCGTAAGCTAGCTGCGACCCAGTACTTC. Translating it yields CASSRKLAATQYF.